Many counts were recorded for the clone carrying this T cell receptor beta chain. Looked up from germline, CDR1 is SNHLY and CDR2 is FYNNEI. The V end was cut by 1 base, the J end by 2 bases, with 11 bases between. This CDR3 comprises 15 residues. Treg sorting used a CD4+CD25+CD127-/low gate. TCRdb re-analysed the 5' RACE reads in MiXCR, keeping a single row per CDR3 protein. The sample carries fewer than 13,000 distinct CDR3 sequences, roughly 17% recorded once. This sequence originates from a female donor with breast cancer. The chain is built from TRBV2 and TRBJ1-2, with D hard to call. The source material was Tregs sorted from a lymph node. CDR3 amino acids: CASSEGAGGNYGYTF. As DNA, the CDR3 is TGTGCCAGCAGTGAAGGGGCGGGCGGGAACTATGGCTACACCTTC.